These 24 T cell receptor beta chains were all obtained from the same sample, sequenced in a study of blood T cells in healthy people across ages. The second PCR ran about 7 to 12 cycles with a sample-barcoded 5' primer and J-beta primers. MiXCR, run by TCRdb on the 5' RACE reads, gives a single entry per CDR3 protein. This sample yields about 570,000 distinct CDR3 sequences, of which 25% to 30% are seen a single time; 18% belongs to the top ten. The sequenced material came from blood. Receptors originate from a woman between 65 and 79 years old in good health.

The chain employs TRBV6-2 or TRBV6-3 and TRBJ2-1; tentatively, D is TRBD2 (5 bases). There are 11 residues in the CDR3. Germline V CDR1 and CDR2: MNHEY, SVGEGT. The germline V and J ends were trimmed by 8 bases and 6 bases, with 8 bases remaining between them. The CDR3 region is CASRRGNEQFF. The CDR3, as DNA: TGTGCCAGCCGCCGGGGCAATGAGCAGTTCTTC.

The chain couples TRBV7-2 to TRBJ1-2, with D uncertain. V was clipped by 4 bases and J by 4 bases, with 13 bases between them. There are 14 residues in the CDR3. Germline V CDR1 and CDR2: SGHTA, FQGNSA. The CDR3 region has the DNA TGTGCCAGCAGCTCCGACGGCCCCGTCTATGGCTACACCTTC. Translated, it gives CASSSDGPVYGYTF.

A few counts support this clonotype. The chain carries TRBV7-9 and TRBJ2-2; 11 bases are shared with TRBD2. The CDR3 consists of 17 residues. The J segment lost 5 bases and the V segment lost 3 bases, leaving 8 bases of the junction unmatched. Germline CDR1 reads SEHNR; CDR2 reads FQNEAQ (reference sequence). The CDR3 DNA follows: TGTGCCAGCAGCTTGGACCGACTAGCGGGGCATACCGGGGAGCTGTTTTTT. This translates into CASSLDRLAGHTGELFF.

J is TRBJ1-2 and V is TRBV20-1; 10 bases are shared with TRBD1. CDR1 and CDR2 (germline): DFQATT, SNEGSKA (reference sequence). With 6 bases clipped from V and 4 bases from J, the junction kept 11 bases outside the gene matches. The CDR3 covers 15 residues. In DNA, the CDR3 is TGCAGTGCCTCACCCCGGGGACAGGGGTCCTATGGCTACACCTTC. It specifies CSASPRGQGSYGYTF.

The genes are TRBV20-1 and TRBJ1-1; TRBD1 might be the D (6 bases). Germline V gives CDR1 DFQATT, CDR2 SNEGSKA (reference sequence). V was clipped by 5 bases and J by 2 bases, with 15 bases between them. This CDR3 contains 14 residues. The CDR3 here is CSAERRDTNTEAFF. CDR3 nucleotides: TGCAGTGCTGAGCGCCGGGACACCAACACTGAAGCTTTCTTT.

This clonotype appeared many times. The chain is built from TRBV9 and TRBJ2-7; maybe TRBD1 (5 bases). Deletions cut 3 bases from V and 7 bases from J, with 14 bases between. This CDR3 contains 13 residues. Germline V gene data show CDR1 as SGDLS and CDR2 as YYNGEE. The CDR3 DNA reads TGTGCCAGCAGCGAACTTGGGGCAGGAGAGCAGTACTTC. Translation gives CASSELGAGEQYF.

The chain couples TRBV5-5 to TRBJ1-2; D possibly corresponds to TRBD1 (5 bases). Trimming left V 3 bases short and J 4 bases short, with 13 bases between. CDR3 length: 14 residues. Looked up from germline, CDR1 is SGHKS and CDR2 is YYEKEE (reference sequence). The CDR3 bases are TGTGCCAGCAGCTACCTCGACAGAATCTATGGCTACACCTTC. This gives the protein CASSYLDRIYGYTF.

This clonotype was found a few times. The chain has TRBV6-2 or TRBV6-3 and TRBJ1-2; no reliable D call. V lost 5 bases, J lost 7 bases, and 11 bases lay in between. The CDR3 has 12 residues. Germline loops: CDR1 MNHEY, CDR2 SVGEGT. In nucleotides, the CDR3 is TGTGCCAGCAGTACCCGGGTCCCTGGCTACACCTTC. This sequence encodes CASSTRVPGYTF.

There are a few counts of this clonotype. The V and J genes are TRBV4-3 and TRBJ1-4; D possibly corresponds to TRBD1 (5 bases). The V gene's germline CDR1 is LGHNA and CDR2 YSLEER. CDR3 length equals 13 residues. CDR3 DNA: TGCGCAACCAGCAGGGTGTACAATGAAAAACTGTTTTTT. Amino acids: CATSRVYNEKLFF.

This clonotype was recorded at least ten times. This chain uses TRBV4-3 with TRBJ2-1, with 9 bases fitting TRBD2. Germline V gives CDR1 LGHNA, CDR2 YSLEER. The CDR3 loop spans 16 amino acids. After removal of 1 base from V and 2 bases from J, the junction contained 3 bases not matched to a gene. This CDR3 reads CASSQGASGAYNEQFF. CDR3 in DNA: TGCGCCAGCAGCCAAGGGGCTAGCGGGGCCTACAATGAGCAGTTCTTC.

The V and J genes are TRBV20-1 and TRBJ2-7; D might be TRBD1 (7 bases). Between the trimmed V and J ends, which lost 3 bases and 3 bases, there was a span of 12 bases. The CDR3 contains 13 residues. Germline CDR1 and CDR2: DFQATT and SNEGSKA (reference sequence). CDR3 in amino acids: CSARSGGLYEQYF. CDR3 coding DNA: TGCAGTGCTAGGTCAGGGGGGCTCTACGAGCAGTACTTC.

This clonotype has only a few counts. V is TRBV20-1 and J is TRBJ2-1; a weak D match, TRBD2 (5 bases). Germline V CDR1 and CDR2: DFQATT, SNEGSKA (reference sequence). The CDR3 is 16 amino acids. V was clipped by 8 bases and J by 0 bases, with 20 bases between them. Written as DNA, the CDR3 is TGCAGTTCGCTATATGGTCGGGGAAGCTCCTACAATGAGCAGTTCTTC. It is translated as CSSLYGRGSSYNEQFF.

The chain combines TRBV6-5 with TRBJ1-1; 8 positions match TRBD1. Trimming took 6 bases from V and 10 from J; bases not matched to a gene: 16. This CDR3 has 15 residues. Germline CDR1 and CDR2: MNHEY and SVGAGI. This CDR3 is CASRIGQGYRTGAFF. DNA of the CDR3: TGTGCCAGCAGAATTGGACAGGGTTACCGCACGGGAGCTTTCTTT.

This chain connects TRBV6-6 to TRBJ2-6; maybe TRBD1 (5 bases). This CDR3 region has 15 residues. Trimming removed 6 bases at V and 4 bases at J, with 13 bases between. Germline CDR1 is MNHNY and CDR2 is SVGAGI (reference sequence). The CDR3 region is CASSPGFSGANVLTF. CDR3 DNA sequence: TGTGCCAGCAGCCCAGGGTTTTCCGGGGCCAACGTCCTGACTTTC.

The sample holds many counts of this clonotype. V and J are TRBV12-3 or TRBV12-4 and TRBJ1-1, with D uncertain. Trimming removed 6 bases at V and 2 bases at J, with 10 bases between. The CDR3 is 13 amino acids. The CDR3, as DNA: TGTGCCAGCAGCTTCTCAGAAAACACTGAAGCTTTCTTT. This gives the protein CASSFSENTEAFF.

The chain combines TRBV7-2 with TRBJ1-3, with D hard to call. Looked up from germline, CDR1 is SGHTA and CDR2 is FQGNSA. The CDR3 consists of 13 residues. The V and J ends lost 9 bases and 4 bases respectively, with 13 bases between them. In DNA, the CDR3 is TGTGCCAGTGGTCCTTTCGCCGGAAACACCATATATTTT. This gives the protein CASGPFAGNTIYF.

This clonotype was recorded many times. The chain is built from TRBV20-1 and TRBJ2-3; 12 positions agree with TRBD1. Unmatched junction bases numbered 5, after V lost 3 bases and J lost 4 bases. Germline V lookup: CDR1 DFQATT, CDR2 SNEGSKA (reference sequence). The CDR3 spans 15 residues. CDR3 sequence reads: CSARGTGGRSDTQYF. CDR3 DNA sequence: TGCAGTGCTAGGGGGACAGGGGGCCGGTCAGATACGCAGTATTTT.

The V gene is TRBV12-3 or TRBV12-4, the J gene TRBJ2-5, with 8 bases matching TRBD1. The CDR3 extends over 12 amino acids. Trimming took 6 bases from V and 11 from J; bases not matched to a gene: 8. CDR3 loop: CASSPGTGQQYF. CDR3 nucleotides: TGTGCCAGCAGCCCGGGGACAGGTCAGCAGTACTTC.

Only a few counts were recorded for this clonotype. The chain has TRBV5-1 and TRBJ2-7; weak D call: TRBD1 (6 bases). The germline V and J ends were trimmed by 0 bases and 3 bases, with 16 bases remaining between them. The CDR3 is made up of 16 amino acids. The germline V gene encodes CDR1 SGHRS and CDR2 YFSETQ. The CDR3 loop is CASSLVPGTSNYEQYF. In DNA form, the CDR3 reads TGCGCCAGCAGCTTGGTCCCTGGGACAAGTAACTACGAGCAGTACTTC.

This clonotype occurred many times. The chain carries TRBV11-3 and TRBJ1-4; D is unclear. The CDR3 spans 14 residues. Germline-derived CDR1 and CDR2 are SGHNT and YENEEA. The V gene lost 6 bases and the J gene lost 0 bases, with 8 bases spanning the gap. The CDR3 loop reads CASSFRATNEKLFF. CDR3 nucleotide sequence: TGTGCCAGCAGTTTCAGAGCAACTAATGAAAAACTGTTTTTT.

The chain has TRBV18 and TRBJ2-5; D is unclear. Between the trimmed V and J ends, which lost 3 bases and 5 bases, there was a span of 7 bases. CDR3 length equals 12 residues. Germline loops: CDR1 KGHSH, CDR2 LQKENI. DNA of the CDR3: TGTGCCAGCTCACCTGATCGGGAGACCCAGTACTTC. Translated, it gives CASSPDRETQYF.

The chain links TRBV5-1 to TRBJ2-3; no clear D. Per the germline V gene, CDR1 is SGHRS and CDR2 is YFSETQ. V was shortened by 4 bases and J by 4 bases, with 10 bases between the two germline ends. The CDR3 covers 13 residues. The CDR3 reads CASSPHPADTQYF. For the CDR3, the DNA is TGCGCCAGCAGCCCACACCCGGCAGATACGCAGTATTTT.

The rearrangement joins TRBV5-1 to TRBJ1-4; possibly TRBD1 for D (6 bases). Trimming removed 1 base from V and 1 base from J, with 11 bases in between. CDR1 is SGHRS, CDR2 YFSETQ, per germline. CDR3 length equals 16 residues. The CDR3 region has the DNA TGCGCCAGCAGCTTGATAGGGGGAGTAACTAATGAAAAACTGTTTTTT. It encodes CASSLIGGVTNEKLFF.

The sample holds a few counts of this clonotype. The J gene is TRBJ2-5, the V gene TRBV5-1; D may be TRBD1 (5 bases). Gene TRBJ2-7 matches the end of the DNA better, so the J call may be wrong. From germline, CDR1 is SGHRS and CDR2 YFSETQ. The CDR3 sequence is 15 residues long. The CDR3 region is CASSSHRLSSYEQYF. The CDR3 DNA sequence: TGCGCCAGCAGTTCCCACAGGCTTAGCTCCTACGAGCAGTACTTC.